The 9 T cell receptor beta chains presented below share a single source sample, sequenced in a study of regulatory T cells in long-lasting Graves disease. Time point defined: newly diagnosed GD, antithyroid drugs for less than 3 months. Extracted PBMC RNA gave rise to the TCR library. Construction of TCR beta libraries relied on iRepertoire HTBI primers and on Arm-PCR targeting CDR3 regions. TCRdb reanalysed the multiplex PCR reads using MiXCR and keeps one entry per CDR3 protein. The table has about 460,000 distinct CDR3 sequences, less than 15% seen once. The same sample was also used in a study of T cells in Graves' hyperthyroidism and ophthalmopathy.

Material: peripheral blood mononuclear cells (PBMCs), obtained at new diagnosis, from a patient treated with antithyroid drugs. These receptors came from a woman between 45 and 60 years old with Graves disease.

Only a few counts were recorded for this clonotype. This sequence joins TRBV20-1 and TRBJ1-1; TRBD1 matches 8 bases. This CDR3 contains 15 residues. The V and J ends lost 0 bases and 1 base, in that order; junction bases with no gene match: 4. Germline CDR1 and CDR2: DFQATT and SNEGSKA (reference sequence). CDR3 protein: CSARDPGTGNTEAFF. The CDR3 nucleotides read TGCAGTGCTAGAGACCCCGGGACAGGGAACACTGAAGCTTTCTTT.

The chain combines TRBV19 with TRBJ1-1, with TRBD1 matching 7 bases. The CDR3 is 14 amino acids. V was pared by 7 bases and J by 5 bases, with 10 bases of the junction left unmatched. Germline V gene sequence: CDR1 LNHDA, CDR2 SQIVND (reference sequence). In DNA, the CDR3 is TGTGCCAGTACCACAATCGACAGGGCAACTGAAGCTTTCTTT. Translated: CASTTIDRATEAFF.

This clonotype was seen ten or more times. The J gene is TRBJ2-3, the V gene TRBV24-1, with TRBD2 matching 14 bases. Trimming took 4 bases from V and 1 from J; bases not matched to a gene: 12. The CDR3 has 20 residues. The germline V gene encodes CDR1 KGHDR and CDR2 SFDVKD. The CDR3 spells CATSEGTWTSGRRRTDTQYF. The CDR3 coding sequence is TGTGCCACCAGTGAAGGGACCTGGACTAGCGGGAGGCGACGCACAGATACGCAGTATTTT.

This clonotype was seen repeatedly, ten times or more. The chain is built from TRBV11-3 and TRBJ2-2; D is unclear. CDR1 is SGHNT and CDR2 is YENEEA in the germline V gene. The CDR3 length is 15 residues. Between the trimmed V and J ends, which lost 1 base and 1 base, there was a span of 7 bases. The CDR3 loop is CASSLGEGNTGELFF. The CDR3 DNA is TGTGCCAGCAGCTTAGGGGAAGGGAACACCGGGGAGCTGTTTTTT.

The chain is built from TRBV6-2 or TRBV6-3 and TRBJ2-1, with TRBD2 identical over 10 bases. Germline loops: CDR1 MNHEY, CDR2 SVGEGT. The CDR3 extends over 20 amino acids. Trimming cost V 6 bases and J 2 bases; bases outside gene matches: 19. CDR3 amino acids: CASSPLTPSVAGGTYNEQFF. The CDR3 DNA reads as TGTGCCAGCAGCCCTCTCACCCCGTCGGTAGCGGGAGGAACCTACAATGAGCAGTTCTTC.

Ten or more counts support this clonotype. The chain is built from TRBV2 and TRBJ1-2; 7 bases agree with TRBD1. The CDR3 covers 14 residues. V shed 9 bases and J 0 bases; nucleotides not matched to a gene: 7. Per germline, CDR1 SNHLY and CDR2 FYNNEI. The CDR3 DNA follows: TGTGCCAGTCAACAGGGGCCAGCTAACTATGGCTACACCTTC. Translation: CASQQGPANYGYTF.

This clonotype was observed a few times. The chain couples TRBV28 to TRBJ1-3; no clear D gene. This CDR3 is 14 amino acids long. Germline CDR1 MDHEN, CDR2 SYDVKM. V was shortened by 7 bases and J by 0 bases, with 10 bases between the two germline ends. The CDR3 nucleotides read TGTGCCAGCACGCTTTCGTTCTCTGGAAACACCATATATTTT. Translating it yields CASTLSFSGNTIYF.

This clonotype was recorded once. This sequence may be a read error, since a much larger clone differs from it by one base. The chain combines TRBV13 with TRBJ2-1, with D possibly matching TRBD2 (6 bases). V was cut by 4 bases and J by 8 bases, with 21 bases left in between. Germline CDR1 is PRHDT and CDR2 is FYEKMQ (reference sequence). This CDR3 is built from 16 residues. CDR3 coding DNA: TGTGCCAGCAGCTCCCGTCACAGCAGGAGGGATTATGAGCAGTTCTTC. Its translation: CASSSRHSRRDYEQFF.

This clonotype was recorded at least ten times. The J gene is TRBJ1-5, the V gene TRBV2, with 8 bases fitting TRBD1. The J segment lost 4 bases and the V segment lost 6 bases, leaving 8 bases of the junction unmatched. Germline V gene lookup returns CDR1 SNHLY and CDR2 FYNNEI. The CDR3 is 15 residues long. The CDR3 sequence: CASSYRTGTNQPQHF. DNA for the CDR3: TGTGCCAGCAGCTATCGGACAGGGACTAATCAGCCCCAGCATTTT. Variable domain in full (rest from reference TRBV2 and TRBJ1-5): EPEVTQTPSHQVTQMGQEVILRCVPISNHLYFYWYRQILGQKVEFLVSFYNNEISEKSEIFDDQFSVERPDGSNFTLKIRSTKLEDSAMYFCASSYRTGTNQPQHFGDGTRLSIL.